These 24 T cell receptor beta chains share one sample of origin, sequenced in a study of blood T cell repertoires in COVID-19. The method was immunoSEQ multiplex PCR; TCRdb's version includes in-frame clones alone and lacks a portion of them. The sample carries hundreds of thousands of clones, around 86% recorded once. Sequenced material: peripheral blood. These receptors were taken from a man between 60 and 75 years old who had recovered from COVID-19.

The CDR3 sequence: CASLNRSTYEQYF. The DNA for the CDR3 is TGTGCCAGCTTGAACAGGTCAACCTACGAGCAGTACTTC. This chain connects TRBV5-4 to TRBJ2-7, with D possibly TRBD1 on 5 matching bases. V shed 7 bases and J shed 2 bases, with 13 bases lying between them. This CDR3 contains 13 residues. In germline, CDR1 is SGHNT, CDR2 YYREEE (reference sequence).

This chain joins TRBV5-1 and TRBJ1-1; 8 bases fit TRBD1. The CDR3 sequence is 14 residues long. V lost 3 bases and J lost 4; bases outside the gene matches: 5. The germline gives CDR1 SGHRS, CDR2 YFSETQ. Here the CDR3 reads CASSWGQVATEAFF. For the CDR3, the DNA is TGCGCCAGCAGCTGGGGACAGGTGGCCACTGAAGCTTTCTTT.

The chain couples TRBV7-3 to TRBJ2-5, with 13 bases fitting TRBD2. Trimming removed 5 bases from V and 2 bases from J; junction bases left unmatched: 8. The germline gives CDR1 SGHTA, CDR2 FQGTGA. This CDR3 has 17 residues. The CDR3 DNA reads as TGTGCCAGCAGCGAGTCTCCGGGACTAGCGGGACAAGAGACCCAGTACTTC. This sequence encodes CASSESPGLAGQETQYF.

This clone has only a few counts. The V gene is TRBV9, the J gene TRBJ1-1; 12 bases fit TRBD1. This CDR3 has 13 residues. J lost 7 bases, V lost 7 bases, and 5 bases had no gene match. Germline V gene sequence: CDR1 SGDLS, CDR2 YYNGEE. The CDR3 coding sequence is TGTGCCAGCGGGACAGGGGGCTTGGGTGAAGCTTTCTTT. It specifies CASGTGGLGEAFF.

This clone was seen a handful of times. The chain combines TRBV19 with TRBJ1-1; TRBD1 agrees at 8 bases. Losses at the gene ends were 6 bases for V and 1 base for J; bases not matched to a gene: 1. CDR3 length equals 13 residues. Germline CDR1 is LNHDA and CDR2 is SQIVND (reference sequence). CDR3 protein: CASSDRGNTEAFF. CDR3 DNA: TGTGCCAGTAGCGACAGGGGGAACACTGAAGCTTTCTTT.

This chain links TRBV6-4 with TRBJ2-7; 7 bases map to TRBD2. Per the germline V gene, CDR1 is MRHNA and CDR2 is SNTAGT. With V trimmed by 8 bases and J by 5 bases, 12 bases remained unmatched. The CDR3 sequence is 14 residues long. The CDR3 protein is CASPWGGWIDEQYF. DNA for the CDR3: TGTGCCAGCCCCTGGGGGGGGTGGATCGACGAGCAGTACTTC.

The V call is TRBV28, the J call TRBJ2-7; 12 bases line up with TRBD2. Germline trimming cut 4 bases from V and 3 bases from J; bases unmatched to any gene: 4. Germline values: CDR1 MDHEN, CDR2 SYDVKM. The CDR3 is 15 residues long. The CDR3 here is CASSSPGLAGYEQYF. The CDR3 DNA reads as TGTGCCAGCAGTTCACCGGGACTAGCGGGCTACGAGCAGTACTTC. Full variable domain (outside the CDR3, taken from reference TRBV28 and TRBJ2-7): DVKVTQSSRYLVKRTGEKVFLECVQDMDHENMFWYRQDPGLGLRLIYFSYDVKMKEKGDIPEGYSVSREKKERFSLILESASTNQTSMYLCASSSPGLAGYEQYFGPGTRLTVT.

The gene calls are TRBV6-4 and TRBJ1-5; 9 nucleotides agree with TRBD1. The germline V gene encodes CDR1 MRHNA and CDR2 SNTAGT. This CDR3 has 15 residues. The J segment lost 1 base and the V segment lost 6 bases, leaving 4 bases of the junction unmatched. CDR3 sequence reads: CASSQQGASNQPQHF. In DNA, the CDR3 is TGTGCCAGCAGCCAACAGGGGGCGAGCAATCAGCCCCAGCATTTT.

The chain recombines TRBV4-3 with TRBJ2-2, with 7 bases aligning to TRBD1. J was trimmed by 5 bases and V by 7 bases; bases with no gene match: 7. Germline values: CDR1 LGHNA, CDR2 YSLEER. CDR3 length equals 14 residues. The CDR3 spells CASTNRGSTGELFF. The CDR3 coding sequence is TGCGCCAGCACCAACAGGGGAAGTACCGGGGAGCTGTTTTTT.

In this sample, this clone turned up once. V is TRBV9 and J is TRBJ1-3, with D hard to call. The CDR3 length is 14 residues. Germline V gene data show CDR1 as SGDLS and CDR2 as YYNGEE. The germline V and J ends were trimmed by 0 bases and 4 bases, with 8 bases remaining between them. The CDR3 bases are TGTGCCAGCAGCGTAGACGGGTTCGGAAACACCATATATTTT. This gives the protein CASSVDGFGNTIYF.

The chain joins TRBV7-6 to TRBJ2-1, with 10 nucleotides matching TRBD2. There are 18 residues in the CDR3. Germline V lookup: CDR1 SGHVS, CDR2 FNYEAQ. J gave up 4 bases and V 3 bases, and 12 bases lay outside the gene matches. The CDR3 spells CASSLSALAGAPYNEQFF. The CDR3 DNA follows: TGTGCCAGCAGCTTGTCCGCCCTAGCGGGAGCTCCTTACAATGAGCAGTTCTTC.

The V call is TRBV9, the J call TRBJ2-3; tentative D call: TRBD2 (6 bases). From germline, CDR1 is SGDLS and CDR2 YYNGEE. The CDR3 totals 15 residues. V lost 0 bases to trimming and J lost 7 bases, with 15 bases between them. As DNA, the CDR3 is TGTGCCAGCAGCGTAGAGCCCGGGAGAATAAATACGCAGTATTTT. Translating it yields CASSVEPGRINTQYF.

The gene calls are TRBV11-2 and TRBJ2-7; 7 bases line up with TRBD2. CDR3 length: 14 residues. V dropped 4 bases and J dropped 3; count of bases not matched to a gene: 6. Germline V gives CDR1 SGHAT, CDR2 FQNNGV. CDR3 sequence reads: CASSSPSGDYEQYF. CDR3 DNA sequence: TGTGCCAGCAGCTCCCCTAGCGGAGACTACGAGCAGTACTTC.

The chain recombines TRBV18 with TRBJ1-2; no clear D gene. Germline assignment: CDR1 KGHSH and CDR2 LQKENI. This CDR3 is 17 amino acids long. Between the trimmed V and J ends, which lost 2 bases and 2 bases, there was a span of 18 bases. This CDR3 is CASSPSRGTVQNYGYTF. The CDR3 DNA reads TGTGCCAGCTCACCATCACGGGGAACGGTACAGAACTATGGCTACACCTTC.

This chain joins TRBV4-3 and TRBJ2-3; 11 bases are a match to TRBD2. This CDR3 spans 16 amino acids. J gave up 4 bases and V 0 bases, and 3 bases lay outside the gene matches. The germline V gene has CDR1 LGHNA and CDR2 YSLEER. CDR3 sequence: CASSQDSGRGADTQYF. DNA of the CDR3: TGCGCCAGCAGCCAAGATAGCGGGAGGGGCGCAGATACGCAGTATTTT.

This chain uses TRBV19 with TRBJ1-2, with D maybe TRBD1 (5 bases). In germline, CDR1 is LNHDA, CDR2 SQIVND (reference sequence). V was shortened by 1 base and J by 4 bases, with 16 bases between the two germline ends. This CDR3 has 16 amino acids. The CDR3 loop is CASSIVGGAASYGYTF. CDR3 in DNA: TGTGCCAGTAGTATAGTTGGCGGGGCGGCCAGCTATGGCTACACCTTC.

V is TRBV20-1 and J is TRBJ2-3; 7 bases are a match to TRBD2. Germline V CDR1 and CDR2: DFQATT, SNEGSKA (reference sequence). V was pared by 3 bases and J by 3 bases, with 9 bases of the junction left unmatched. The CDR3 runs to 15 residues. In DNA form, the CDR3 reads TGCAGTGCTAGTGGTATTCTAGCGGTGACAGATACGCAGTATTTT. Amino acids: CSASGILAVTDTQYF.

V gene TRBV10-3 combines with J gene TRBJ1-1; D not resolved. Per germline, CDR1 ENHRY and CDR2 SYGVKD. The length of the CDR3 is 14 residues. Trimming shortened V by 2 bases and J by 1 base, and 8 bases separated the two germline ends. The CDR3 DNA sequence: TGTGCCATCAGTGAGCTGGGAGAGAACACTGAAGCTTTCTTT. Translated, it gives CAISELGENTEAFF.

This chain links TRBV12-3 or TRBV12-4 with TRBJ1-1, with a weak D call TRBD1 (6 bases). The CDR3 spans 13 residues. V gave up 6 bases and J gave up 4 bases, with 12 bases separating them. CDR3 protein: CASRPNRATEAFF. CDR3 coding DNA: TGTGCCAGCAGACCAAACAGGGCCACTGAAGCTTTCTTT.

The V gene is TRBV5-1, the J gene TRBJ2-5; 7 nucleotides align to TRBD2. With 1 base clipped from V and 1 base from J, the junction kept 1 base outside the gene matches. CDR1 is SGHRS, CDR2 YFSETQ, per germline. CDR3 length: 14 residues. The CDR3 nucleotides read TGCGCCAGCAGCTTGCGGGGGGTCCAAGAGACCCAGTACTTC. This gives the protein CASSLRGVQETQYF.

This clone was seen a single time. The V and J genes are TRBV6-5 and TRBJ1-5; D call uncertain. The germline V and J ends were trimmed by 6 bases and 4 bases, with 10 bases remaining between them. There are 13 residues in the CDR3. The germline V gene encodes CDR1 MNHEY and CDR2 SVGAGI. The CDR3 DNA reads as TGTGCCAGCAGCACCAGAGGGAATCAGCCCCAGCATTTT. Translation gives CASSTRGNQPQHF.

The J gene is TRBJ1-2, the V gene TRBV19; D unresolved. The CDR3 runs 14 residues. Trimming left V 5 bases short and J 0 bases short, with 10 bases between. CDR1 is LNHDA and CDR2 is SQIVND in the germline V gene (reference sequence). CDR3 in amino acids: CASSDLGSNYGYTF. In DNA, the CDR3 is TGTGCCAGTAGTGACCTAGGTTCTAACTATGGCTACACCTTC.

The chain joins TRBV19 to TRBJ2-7, with unresolved D. Trimming stripped 3 bases from V and 0 bases from J, with 9 bases between. The CDR3 is 14 amino acids. CDR1 and CDR2 from the germline V gene are LNHDA and SQIVND (reference sequence). This chain's CDR3 is CASSMRGSSYEQYF. DNA for the CDR3: TGTGCCAGTAGTATGCGCGGTAGCTCCTACGAGCAGTACTTC.

The V and J genes are TRBV6-2 or TRBV6-3 and TRBJ2-3; D is ambiguous. V dropped 0 bases and J dropped 6 bases, with 4 bases sitting between them. Germline V lookup: CDR1 MNHEY, CDR2 SVGEGT. The CDR3 covers 12 residues. DNA for the CDR3: TGTGCCAGCAGTTACTCACGGGATACGCAGTATTTT. Translating gives CASSYSRDTQYF.